The next 21 T cell receptor beta chains were all read from a single sample in a study of blood T cell repertoires in COVID-19. The table came from immunoSEQ multiplex PCR; TCRdb's copy has only in-frame clones and leaves some out. Of around 330,000 clones listed, 88% were seen once; the top ten hold 1.5% to 2%. What was sequenced was peripheral blood. These receptors came from a woman aged 25 to 39 with COVID-19, enrolled during active disease.

Only a few counts were recorded for this clone. This chain uses TRBV7-2 with TRBJ1-6, with a tentative D call TRBD1 (5 bases). Germline CDR1 reads SGHTA; CDR2 reads FQGNSA. V was shortened by 3 bases and J by 0 bases, with 12 bases between the two germline ends. CDR3 length: 17 residues. This chain's CDR3 is CASSFKQGGSYNSPLHF. The CDR3 coding sequence is TGTGCCAGCAGCTTTAAGCAGGGTGGCTCCTATAATTCACCCCTCCACTTT.

This sequence joins TRBV7-8 and TRBJ2-2, with 7 bases fitting TRBD1. Germline V CDR1 and CDR2: SGHVS, FQNEAQ. The junction had 9 bases not matched to a gene; V was cut back by 4 bases and J by 4 bases. The CDR3 totals 16 residues. For the CDR3, the DNA is TGTGCCAGCAGCTCAGACAGGGCGATGTTCACCGGGGAGCTGTTTTTT. Translating gives CASSSDRAMFTGELFF.

The chain has TRBV11-2 and TRBJ2-5; 7 bases are a match to TRBD1. This CDR3 contains 15 residues. Looked up from germline, CDR1 is SGHAT and CDR2 is FQNNGV. With V trimmed by 6 bases and J by 5 bases, 12 bases remained unmatched. DNA of the CDR3: TGTGCCAGCAGGACCGGGACAGTTCTTCGCGAGACCCAGTACTTC. It yields the protein CASRTGTVLRETQYF.

The J gene is TRBJ1-2, the V gene TRBV19, with TRBD1 identical over 7 bases. This CDR3 is built from 15 residues. Germline CDR1 and CDR2: LNHDA and SQIVND (reference sequence). The trim removed 3 bases at V and 4 bases at J, leaving 8 bases unmatched. The CDR3 region has the DNA TGTGCCAGTAGTATTACTTGGGGACAGACCTATGGCTACACCTTC. Translating it yields CASSITWGQTYGYTF. Drawing the rest from reference TRBV19 and TRBJ1-2, the complete variable domain is DGGITQSPKYLFRKEGQNVTLSCEQNLNHDAMYWYRQDPGQGLRLIYYSQIVNDFQKGDIAEGYSVSREKKESFPLTVTSAQKNPTAFYLCASSITWGQTYGYTFGSGTRLTVV.

The chain carries TRBV27 and TRBJ2-1; a possible D gene is TRBD2 (5 bases). This CDR3 is built from 15 residues. V lost 0 bases and J 9 bases, leaving 15 bases between the germline ends. Germline CDR1 reads MNHEY; CDR2 reads SMNVEV (reference sequence). CDR3: CASSLSAGPLGEQFF. DNA of the CDR3: TGTGCCAGCAGTTTATCGGCGGGCCCCCTCGGTGAGCAGTTCTTC.

The rearrangement links TRBV6-4 to TRBJ1-1; 7 nucleotides agree with TRBD1. V dropped 2 bases and J dropped 7; count of bases not matched to a gene: 4. The CDR3 covers 13 residues. Germline V gives CDR1 MRHNA, CDR2 SNTAGT. The CDR3 bases are TGTGCCAGCAGTGACGGGACAGAGCTTGAAGCTTTCTTT. Amino acids: CASSDGTELEAFF.

This clone was counted only a few times. The V and J genes are TRBV19 and TRBJ1-2; the D gene is possibly TRBD1 (5 bases). Trimming took 3 bases from V and 8 from J, leaving 13 bases between them. The CDR3 extends over 13 amino acids. Germline V lookup: CDR1 LNHDA, CDR2 SQIVND (reference sequence). The chain's CDR3 is CASSMGPGVGYTF. The CDR3 DNA reads as TGTGCCAGTAGTATGGGGCCCGGAGTGGGCTACACCTTC. Combining the CDR3 with reference TRBV19 and TRBJ1-2 gives the whole variable domain DGGITQSPKYLFRKEGQNVTLSCEQNLNHDAMYWYRQDPGQGLRLIYYSQIVNDFQKGDIAEGYSVSREKKESFPLTVTSAQKNPTAFYLCASSMGPGVGYTFGSGTRLTVV.

This chain connects TRBV2 to TRBJ2-1; 10 bases map to TRBD2. The CDR3 loop spans 15 amino acids. The V and J ends lost 4 bases and 7 bases, in that order; junction bases with no gene match: 7. CDR1 and CDR2 (germline): SNHLY, FYNNEI. The CDR3 protein is CASSAKAGGTNEQFF. CDR3 in DNA: TGTGCCAGCAGTGCAAAAGCGGGGGGGACTAATGAGCAGTTCTTC.

In DNA, the CDR3 is TGTGCCAGCTCAACGGACAGTCTCTCCTACGAGCAGTACTTC. Translating gives CASSTDSLSYEQYF. The chain is built from TRBV18 and TRBJ2-7, with D maybe TRBD1 (6 bases). The CDR3 runs to 14 residues. Per germline, CDR1 KGHSH and CDR2 LQKENI. Trimming removed 5 bases from V and 0 bases from J, with 11 bases in between.

This clone appeared a few times. The DNA of the CDR3 is TGTGCCAGCTCACCACGGGCAGGGATGAACACTGAAGCTTTCTTT. Amino acid sequence: CASSPRAGMNTEAFF. The rearrangement joins TRBV18 to TRBJ1-1, with D maybe TRBD1 (5 bases). The CDR3 spans 15 residues. Trimming removed 1 base from V and 0 bases from J, with 9 bases in between. CDR1 and CDR2 from the germline V gene are KGHSH and LQKENI.

The rearrangement links TRBV5-5 to TRBJ2-1, with 7 positions matching TRBD1. The V segment lost 0 bases and the J segment 2 bases; nucleotides outside the gene matches: 14. Germline CDR1 reads SGHKS; CDR2 reads YYEKEE (reference sequence). This CDR3 comprises 19 residues. In nucleotides, the CDR3 is TGTGCCAGCAGCTTGGGACAGGGTAGATTCTCCGACGCCTACAATGAGCAGTTCTTC. Its protein is CASSLGQGRFSDAYNEQFF.

The V and J genes are TRBV5-1 and TRBJ2-1; 9 bases map to TRBD2. Germline V lookup: CDR1 SGHRS, CDR2 YFSETQ. V lost 2 bases and J lost 7; bases outside the gene matches: 10. CDR3 size: 16 residues. The CDR3 region has the DNA TGCGCCAGCAGCTTCGTTGGCGGGGGGGCACTTAATGAGCAGTTCTTC. Its protein product is CASSFVGGGALNEQFF.

This clone was observed a handful of times. J is TRBJ1-2 and V is TRBV28; 9 bases line up with TRBD1. This CDR3 is built from 14 residues. Germline V lookup: CDR1 MDHEN, CDR2 SYDVKM. J gave up 5 bases and V 5 bases, and 6 bases lay outside the gene matches. CDR3 sequence: CASSITTGGYGYTF. The CDR3 nucleotides are TGTGCCAGCAGTATTACGACAGGGGGGTATGGCTACACCTTC.

This chain uses TRBV19 with TRBJ2-3; 7 bases are shared with TRBD2. The CDR3 totals 14 residues. In germline, CDR1 is LNHDA, CDR2 SQIVND (reference sequence). V shed 5 bases and J 1 base; nucleotides not matched to a gene: 3. For the CDR3, the DNA is TGTGCCAGTAGTCTTCTAGCGGGCACAGATACGCAGTATTTT. It encodes CASSLLAGTDTQYF.

This clone was recorded once. The chain couples TRBV19 to TRBJ2-1, with TRBD2 matching 11 bases. In germline, CDR1 is LNHDA, CDR2 SQIVND (reference sequence). The ends lost 3 bases at V and 3 bases at J; junction bases unmatched: 1. The CDR3 has 15 amino acids. The CDR3 coding sequence is TGTGCCAGTAGTATGACTAGCGGGGACTACAATGAGCAGTTCTTC. Translating gives CASSMTSGDYNEQFF.

This clone came up once. This chain links TRBV28 with TRBJ2-1; D is perhaps TRBD1 (5 bases). This CDR3 region has 15 residues. The germline V gene has CDR1 MDHEN and CDR2 SYDVKM. V shed 7 bases and J shed 1 base, with 14 bases lying between them. The CDR3 loop is CASTQDIRSYNEQFF. Here the CDR3 DNA reads TGTGCCAGCACCCAGGACATAAGATCCTACAATGAGCAGTTCTTC.

This clone was recorded at least ten times. At one end the junction does not follow the germline gene, possibly because of a read error. The gene calls are TRBV2 and TRBJ1-5; D might be TRBD1 (6 bases). CDR3 length equals 13 residues. Germline V CDR1 and CDR2: SNHLY, FYNNEI. This chain's CDR3 is CASSGDKVPRRNF. The CDR3 DNA is TGTGCCAGCAGCGGGGACAAGGTCCCCCGTAGGAATTTT.

The chain couples TRBV2 to TRBJ2-5; 8 nucleotides line up with TRBD1. V lost 6 bases and J lost 6; bases outside the gene matches: 9. The germline CDR1 and CDR2 sequences are SNHLY and FYNNEI. This CDR3 is built from 14 residues. CDR3 nucleotides: TGTGCCAGCAGCCCGACAGGGGTGTCGAAGACCCAGTACTTC. Encoded protein: CASSPTGVSKTQYF.

This chain joins TRBV7-9 and TRBJ2-7; possible D gene TRBD2, 5 bases. The CDR3 has 12 amino acids. CDR1 SEHNR and CDR2 FQNEAQ come from the germline V gene (reference sequence). V lost 4 bases and J lost 4, with 8 bases in between. Here the CDR3 DNA reads TGTGCCAGCAGCTCCGGGGAGTACGAGCAGTACTTC. It translates to CASSSGEYEQYF.

The rearrangement uses TRBV5-6 and TRBJ1-5; no firm D call. Germline-derived CDR1 and CDR2 are SGHDT and YYEEEE. V lost 0 bases, J lost 0 bases, and 7 bases lay in between. The CDR3 totals 15 residues. CDR3 residues: CASSLGSYSNQPQHF. As DNA, the CDR3 is TGTGCCAGCAGCTTGGGGAGCTATAGCAATCAGCCCCAGCATTTT.

The J gene is TRBJ2-2, the V gene TRBV3-1 (or the pseudogene TRBV3-2), with 8 bases matching TRBD2. The J segment lost 4 bases and the V segment lost 4 bases, leaving 8 bases of the junction unmatched. CDR3 length: 16 amino acids. Germline V gene data show CDR1 as LGHDT and CDR2 as YNNKEL (reference sequence). The CDR3 DNA is TGTGCCAGCAGCCCCGGGGTAGCGGGGCGCACCGGGGAGCTGTTTTTT. Protein: CASSPGVAGRTGELFF.